This record concerns one T cell receptor beta chain sequence. Antigen unknown. This specimen comes from a study of PD-L1 blockade in urothelial cancer. Whole-study findings and limits: Tumor-associated blood clones were expanded more by durable-benefit patients at 3 weeks.

TCRdb's copy holds only in-frame clones and misses some; the assay was immunoSEQ multiplex PCR. The sample holds 35,000 to 45,000 clones, around 90% seen once. Per the germline V gene, CDR1 is SGHRS and CDR2 is YFSETQ. The CDR3 length is 18 residues. J lost 3 bases, V lost 0 bases, and 13 bases had no gene match. This chain connects TRBV5-1 to TRBJ1-1, with 8 bases identical to TRBD1. Sequencing used PBMCs, obtained around atezolizumab (anti-PD-L1) treatment. The origin of this receptor is a woman aged 55-75 years with urothelial cancer. CDR3 protein: CASSLELIQGGLDTEAFF. In DNA form, the CDR3 reads TGCGCCAGCAGCTTGGAACTTATACAGGGGGGTTTGGACACTGAAGCTTTCTTT.